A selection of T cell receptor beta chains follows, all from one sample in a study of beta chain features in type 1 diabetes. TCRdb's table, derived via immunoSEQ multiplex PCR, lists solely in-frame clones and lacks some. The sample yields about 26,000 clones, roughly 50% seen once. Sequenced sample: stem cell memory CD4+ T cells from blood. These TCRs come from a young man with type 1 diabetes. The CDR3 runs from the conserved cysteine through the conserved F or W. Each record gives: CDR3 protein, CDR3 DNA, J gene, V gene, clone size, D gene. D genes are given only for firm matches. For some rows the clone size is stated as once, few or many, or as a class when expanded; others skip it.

CDR3aa: CASSGPGQIADTQYF
CDR3nt: TGTGCCAGCAGTGGTCCGGGACAGATAGCAGATACGCAGTATTTT
j_gene: TRBJ2-3
v_gene: TRBV2
abundance: -
d_gene: TRBD1

CDR3aa: CASSLPQGMNTEAFF
CDR3nt: TGTGCCAGCAGCCTCCCTCAGGGGATGAACACTGAAGCTTTCTTT
j_gene: TRBJ1-1
v_gene: TRBV11-2
abundance: -
d_gene: -

CDR3aa: CASKDRAYNEQFF
CDR3nt: TGTGCCAGCAAGGACAGGGCCTACAATGAGCAGTTCTTC
j_gene: TRBJ2-1
v_gene: TRBV2
abundance: -
d_gene: TRBD1

CDR3aa: CASSQEAAGGYTF
CDR3nt: TGTGCCAGCAGCCAAGAGGCGGCGGGTGGCTACACCTTC
j_gene: TRBJ1-2
v_gene: TRBV7-9
abundance: -
d_gene: -

CDR3aa: CASTGGGVPVLYEQYF
CDR3nt: TGTGCCAGCACCGGTGGGGGCGTCCCAGTCCTTTACGAGCAGTACTTC
j_gene: TRBJ2-7
v_gene: TRBV28
abundance: -
d_gene: -

CDR3aa: CASSRTGMNTEAFF
CDR3nt: TGCGCCAGCAGCCGGACAGGGATGAACACTGAAGCTTTCTTT
j_gene: TRBJ1-1
v_gene: TRBV4-1
abundance: -
d_gene: TRBD1

CDR3aa: CASARDSATGELFF
CDR3nt: TGTGCTAGTGCCCGGGATAGTGCAACCGGGGAGCTGTTTTTT
j_gene: TRBJ2-2
v_gene: TRBV12-5
abundance: -
d_gene: -

CDR3aa: CASSQGTGNNSPLHF
CDR3nt: TGCGCCAGCAGCCAAGGGACAGGGAATAATTCACCCCTCCACTTT
j_gene: TRBJ1-6
v_gene: TRBV4-1
abundance: -
d_gene: TRBD1

CDR3aa: CASSLSPPIRVPGRAFF
CDR3nt: TGTGCCAGCAGCTTGTCTCCACCTATTAGGGTCCCAGGGCGGGCTTTCTTT
j_gene: TRBJ1-1
v_gene: TRBV5-6
abundance: -
d_gene: -

CDR3aa: CASTLRDSSTDTQYF
CDR3nt: TGTGCCAGCACCCTCCGGGACAGTTCCACAGATACGCAGTATTTT
j_gene: TRBJ2-3
v_gene: TRBV6-5
abundance: few
d_gene: TRBD1

CDR3aa: CASSLRETNEKLFF
CDR3nt: TGTGCCAGCAGCCTCAGGGAAACTAATGAAAAACTGTTTTTT
j_gene: TRBJ1-4
v_gene: TRBV7-9
abundance: once
d_gene: -

CDR3aa: CASSDGTGVHQPQHF
CDR3nt: TGTGCCAGCAGTGACGGGACAGGGGTCCATCAGCCCCAGCATTTT
j_gene: TRBJ1-5
v_gene: TRBV25-1
abundance: -
d_gene: TRBD1

CDR3aa: CAWSAGLAEYEQYF
CDR3nt: TGTGCCTGGAGTGCAGGACTAGCGGAATACGAGCAGTACTTC
j_gene: TRBJ2-7
v_gene: TRBV30
abundance: few
d_gene: TRBD2

CDR3aa: CASSLTKRGSGEKETQYF
CDR3nt: TGTGCCAGCAGCTTAACCAAACGGGGAAGCGGAGAAAAAGAGACCCAGTACTTC
j_gene: TRBJ2-5
v_gene: TRBV7-9
abundance: few
d_gene: -

CDR3aa: CASSLWTGSYEQYF
CDR3nt: TGTGCCAGCAGCTTGTGGACAGGGTCCTACGAGCAGTACTTC
j_gene: TRBJ2-7
v_gene: TRBV5-4
abundance: -
d_gene: TRBD1

CDR3aa: CASSPWQGAGANVLTF
CDR3nt: TGCGCCAGCAGCCCCTGGCAGGGTGCTGGGGCCAACGTCCTGACTTTC
j_gene: TRBJ2-6
v_gene: TRBV5-1
abundance: -
d_gene: -

CDR3aa: CASQGQGENSPLHF
CDR3nt: TGTGCCTCCCAGGGACAGGGTGAGAATTCACCCCTCCACTTT
j_gene: TRBJ1-6
v_gene: TRBV5-4
abundance: -
d_gene: TRBD1

CDR3aa: CASSTHGTRQAETQYF
CDR3nt: TGTGCCAGCAGCACCCACGGGACTAGGCAGGCTGAGACCCAGTACTTC
j_gene: TRBJ2-5
v_gene: TRBV7-2
abundance: -
d_gene: TRBD2

CDR3aa: CASSHRTGASTDTQYF
CDR3nt: TGTGCCAGCTCACACCGGACAGGGGCTAGCACAGATACGCAGTATTTT
j_gene: TRBJ2-3
v_gene: TRBV18
abundance: few
d_gene: TRBD1

CDR3aa: CASSVNRGPQETQYF
CDR3nt: TGTGCCAGCAGTGTTAACAGGGGCCCCCAAGAGACCCAGTACTTC
j_gene: TRBJ2-5
v_gene: TRBV6-1
abundance: -
d_gene: TRBD1

CDR3aa: CASSLAGGTFYNEQFF
CDR3nt: TGCGCCAGCAGTCTAGCGGGAGGGACGTTCTACAATGAGCAGTTCTTC
j_gene: TRBJ2-1
v_gene: TRBV5-1
abundance: -
d_gene: TRBD2